What follows are 5 T cell receptor beta chains derived from one specimen sequenced in a study of CD8+ T cells in alopecia areata. Following extraction, RNA underwent reverse transcription to cDNA, which served as the sequencing template. The table came from immunoSEQ multiplex PCR; TCRdb's copy has only in-frame clones and leaves some out. The sample records 210,000 or so clones, roughly three fifths being singletons. Treatment defined: oral pan-JAK inhibitor, 5-10 mg twice daily. Sequencing was performed on CD4+ T cells sorted from blood, taken at week 44, from a patient treated with tofacitinib. The receptors derive from a human donor with alopecia areata.

This chain links TRBV27 with TRBJ1-2, with D possibly matching TRBD1 (5 bases). This CDR3 spans 18 amino acids. Trimming left V 7 bases short and J 0 bases short, with 24 bases between. Germline V gene lookup returns CDR1 MNHEY and CDR2 SMNVEV (reference sequence). The CDR3 region is CASTTLTLGREANYGYTF. DNA of the CDR3: TGTGCCAGCACAACCCTTACCCTGGGCAGGGAAGCTAACTATGGCTACACCTTC.

This clone was recorded a few times. V and J are TRBV23-1 and TRBJ1-1; D is unclear. TRBV23-1 falls under the ORF class, with uncertain function. This CDR3 comprises 15 residues. V shed 2 bases and J shed 1 base, with 11 bases lying between them. For the CDR3, the DNA is TGCGCCAGCAGTCAACTCGTCCCAGGGAACACTGAAGCTTTCTTT. Translated, it gives CASSQLVPGNTEAFF.

The V and J genes are TRBV29-1 and TRBJ1-1; unclear D gene. V was cut by 7 bases and J by 0 bases, with 12 bases left in between. This CDR3 has 13 amino acids. Germline CDR1 and CDR2: SQVTM and ANQGSEA. The CDR3 loop is CSGRTAVNTEAFF. Here the CDR3 DNA reads TGCAGCGGGCGGACGGCAGTGAACACTGAAGCTTTCTTT. The full variable domain, in which reference TRBV29-1 and TRBJ1-1 provide the parts outside the CDR3, is SAVISQKPSRDICQRGTSLTIQCQVDSQVTMMFWYRQQPGQSLTLIATANQGSEATYESGFVIDKFPISRPNLTFSTLTVSNMSPEDSSIYLCSGRTAVNTEAFFGQGTRLTVV.

As DNA, the CDR3 is TGCAGCGCATACGATCAGGGCGGGGAGCTGTTTTTT. Its protein product is CSAYDQGGELFF. This sequence joins TRBV29-1 and TRBJ2-2; tentatively, D is TRBD1 (5 bases). The CDR3 is made up of 12 amino acids. The germline CDR1 and CDR2 sequences are SQVTM and ANQGSEA. Trimming took off 7 bases at V and 7 bases at J, with 13 bases between the two ends.

Turning to this clone: This specimen includes other DNA sequences encoding the same CDR3. The V call is TRBV27, the J call TRBJ2-7; 8 positions agree with TRBD2. The CDR3 runs to 17 residues. Germline V gene data show CDR1 as MNHEY and CDR2 as SMNVEV (reference sequence). V dropped 2 bases and J dropped 3; count of bases not matched to a gene: 12. The DNA of the CDR3 is TGTGCCAGCAGTTTAGGTCGGGGGGGCCTCGACGGCTACGAGCAGTACTTC. Translation: CASSLGRGGLDGYEQYF.